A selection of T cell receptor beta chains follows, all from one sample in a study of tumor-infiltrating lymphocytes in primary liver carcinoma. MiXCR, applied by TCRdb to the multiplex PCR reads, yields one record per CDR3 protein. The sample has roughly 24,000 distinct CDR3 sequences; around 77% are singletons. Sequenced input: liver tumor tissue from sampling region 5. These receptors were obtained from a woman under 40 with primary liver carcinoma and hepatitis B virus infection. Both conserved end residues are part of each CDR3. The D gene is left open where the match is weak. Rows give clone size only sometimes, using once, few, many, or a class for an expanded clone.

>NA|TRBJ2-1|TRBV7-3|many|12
TGTGCCAGCAGCTTAACCACTGATGAGCAGTTCTTC
CASSLTTDEQFF
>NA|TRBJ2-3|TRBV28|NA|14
TGTGCCAGCAGAGCTGGCGGTAGTACAGGTACGCAGTATTTT
CASRAGGSTGTQYF
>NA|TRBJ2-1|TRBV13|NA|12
TGTGCCAGCAGCTTTAATAACAATGAGCAGTTCTTC
CASSFNNNEQFF
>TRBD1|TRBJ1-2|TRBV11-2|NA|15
TGTGTCAGCGGCCGCAGGGGGCGCGGGGACTATGGCCACACCTTC
CVSGRRGRGDYGHTF
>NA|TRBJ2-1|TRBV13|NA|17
TGTACCAGCAGCCCTAGATTGCCCAGCCCGTCCTACAGTGGGCAGTTCTTC
CTSSPRLPSPSYSGQFF
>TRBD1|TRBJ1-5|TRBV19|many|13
TGTGCCAGTACCCAGGGGGAAAATCAGCCCCAGCATTTT
CASTQGENQPQHF
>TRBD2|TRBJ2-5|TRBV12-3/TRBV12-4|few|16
TGTGCCAGCAGTTTCGGGGCGGGAGGGCCCCGGGAGACCCAGTACTTC
CASSFGAGGPRETQYF
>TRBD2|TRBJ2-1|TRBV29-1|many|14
TGCAGCGGCGGACTAGCGGGATTGTCAAATGAGCAGTTCTTC
CSGGLAGLSNEQFF
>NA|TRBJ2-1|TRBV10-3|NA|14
TGTGCCATCGGGAGCGGGACAACCTACAATGAGCAATTCTTC
CAIGSGTTYNEQFF
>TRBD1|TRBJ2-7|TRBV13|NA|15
TGTGCCAGCAGCTTCTGGGGACAGGGGATCTATGAGCAGTACTTC
CASSFWGQGIYEQYF
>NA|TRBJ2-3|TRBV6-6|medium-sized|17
TGTGCCAGCAGCCCCTGGGGGGGCGGTGGGGGTAGAGATACGCAGTATTTT
CASSPWGGGGGRDTQYF
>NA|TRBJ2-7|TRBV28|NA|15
TGTACCAGCAATTTGCACTCCCAGGGGTTTTACGAGCAGTACTTC
CTSNLHSQGFYEQYF
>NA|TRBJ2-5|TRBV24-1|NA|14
TGTGTGACCAGTGATTCCTCAGGGGTATGGACCCAGTACTTC
CVTSDSSGVWTQYF
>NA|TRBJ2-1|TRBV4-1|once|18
TGCTCCAGCAGCCAAGAATGGGTCCCCCAGAGCTCCTATTATGAGCAGTTCTTC
CSSSQEWVPQSSYYEQFF
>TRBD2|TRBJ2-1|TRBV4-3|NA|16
TGTGCCAGTAGCCAAGATTGGGACTACGCCTACAATAAGCAGTTCTTC
CASSQDWDYAYNKQFF
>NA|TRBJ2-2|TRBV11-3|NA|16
TGTGCCAGCAGCAGAGTTATGGCGAGAGTGTCCGGGGAGCTGCTTTTT
CASSRVMARVSGELLF
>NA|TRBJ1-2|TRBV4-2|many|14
TGTGCCAGCAGCCAAGATACAGGGCGAGGAGGCTACACCTTC
CASSQDTGRGGYTF
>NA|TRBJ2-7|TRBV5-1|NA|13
TGCCCCAGCGGCTTGGTCGAGGGGTACGAGCAGTACTTC
CPSGLVEGYEQYF
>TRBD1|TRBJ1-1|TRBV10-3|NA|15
TGTGCCATCAGTGAGTCGACAGGGATGTTGACTGAAACCTTCTTT
CAISESTGMLTETFF
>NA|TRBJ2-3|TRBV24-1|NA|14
TGTGCCACTGGTGATGCTATCGGGACGGTAACGCAGTATTTT
CATGDAIGTVTQYF
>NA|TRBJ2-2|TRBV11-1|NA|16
TGTGCTAGCAACAGGGTCATGGCGGGAGTGTCCGGGGAGCTGTTTTTT
CASNRVMAGVSGELFF
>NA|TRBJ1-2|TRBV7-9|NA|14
TGTGCCAGCAGCCGCACGGTTTGCGACTATGGCTACACCTTC
CASSRTVCDYGYTF
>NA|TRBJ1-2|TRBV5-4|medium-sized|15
TGTGCCAGCAGCCCTCCGGGACTCCTATTCGGTGGCTACACCTTC
CASSPPGLLFGGYTF
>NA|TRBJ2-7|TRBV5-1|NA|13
TGCGCCAGCAGATGGGACAAGACCTACGAGCAGTACTTC
CASRWDKTYEQYF
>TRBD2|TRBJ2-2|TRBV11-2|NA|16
TGTGCCAGCAACTCGACACGTAGCGGGGGGTCCGGAGAGCTGTTTTTT
CASNSTRSGGSGELFF
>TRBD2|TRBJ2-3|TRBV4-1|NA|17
TGCGCCAGCTGCCGCATCCCCCTAGCGGGAGGTACATATACGCAGTATTTT
CASCRIPLAGGTYTQYF
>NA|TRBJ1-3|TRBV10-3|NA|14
TGTGCCATCAGTGAGTCAGTCTTTGGAAACACCATATGTTTT
CAISESVFGNTICF
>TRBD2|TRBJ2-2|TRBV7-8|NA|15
TGTGCCAGCAGCTATTCGGGAGGTGGATCCGGGGAGCTGTTTTTT
CASSYSGGGSGELFF
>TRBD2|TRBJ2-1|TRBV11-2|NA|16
TGTGCGAGCAGCACCTCTCCAGCGGGAGGATACAATGAGCAGATCTTC
CASSTSPAGGYNEQIF